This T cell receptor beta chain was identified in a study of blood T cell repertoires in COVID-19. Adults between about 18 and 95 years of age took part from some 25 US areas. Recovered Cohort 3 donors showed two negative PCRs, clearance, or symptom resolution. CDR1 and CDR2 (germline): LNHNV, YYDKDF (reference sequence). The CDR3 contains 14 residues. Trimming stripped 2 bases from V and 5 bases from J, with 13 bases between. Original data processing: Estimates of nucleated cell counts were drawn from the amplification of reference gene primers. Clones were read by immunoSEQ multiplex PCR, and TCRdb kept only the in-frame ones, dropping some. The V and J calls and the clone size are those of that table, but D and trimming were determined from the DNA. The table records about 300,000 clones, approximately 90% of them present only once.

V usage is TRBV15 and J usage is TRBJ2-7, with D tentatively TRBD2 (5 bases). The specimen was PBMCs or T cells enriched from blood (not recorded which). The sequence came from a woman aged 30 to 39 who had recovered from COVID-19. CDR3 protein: CATSRLVRADEQYF. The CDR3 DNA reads TGTGCCACCAGCAGACTTGTGCGGGCAGACGAGCAGTACTTC.